The 4 T cell receptor beta chains in this list originate from one sample, sequenced in a study of CXCR4 blockade with PD-1 therapy in pancreatic cancer. The method was immunoSEQ multiplex PCR; TCRdb's version includes in-frame clones alone and lacks a portion of them. The sample holds roughly 1,500 clones, 35% to 50% seen once. The material sequenced was tumor tissue. These TCRs come from a human donor with pancreatic ductal adenocarcinoma.

This clone is categorized as medium-sized (0.01 to 0.1%). This sequence joins TRBV4-1 and TRBJ2-1; no definite D call. V lost 1 base and J 1 base, leaving 11 bases between the germline ends. Germline V gives CDR1 MGHRA, CDR2 YSYEKL. This CDR3 is built from 16 residues. CDR3 in amino acids: CASSQAAYSSYNEQFF. DNA of the CDR3: TGCGCCAGCAGCCAAGCGGCCTACTCTTCCTACAATGAGCAGTTCTTC.

This clone was seen more than once but under ten times. J is TRBJ1-1 and V is TRBV6-7; tentatively, D is TRBD1 (6 bases). TRBV6-7 is sorted into the ORF group, with uncertain function. This CDR3 has 14 amino acids. V was trimmed by 5 bases and J by 6 bases, leaving 16 bases between them. The CDR3 spells CASSELTGPAEAFF. In DNA, the CDR3 is TGTGCCAGCAGTGAGCTAACAGGGCCCGCTGAAGCTTTCTTT.

This clone was seen only once. CDR3 amino acids: CSVFDGKETQYF. DNA for the CDR3: TGCAGCGTCTTTGATGGGAAAGAGACCCAGTACTTC. The chain is built from TRBV29-1 and TRBJ2-5; D call uncertain. V lost 6 bases, J lost 3 bases, and 11 bases lay in between. The CDR3 runs to 12 residues. Looked up from germline, CDR1 is SQVTM and CDR2 is ANQGSEA.

This rearrangement joins TRBV10-2 to TRBJ2-4; tentative D call: TRBD1 (5 bases). The V and J ends lost 6 bases and 8 bases respectively, with 11 bases between them. CDR1 is WSHSY, CDR2 SAAADI, per germline. The CDR3 length is 12 residues. The CDR3 DNA sequence: TGCGCCAGCAGCCCACAGGTACACATTCAGTACTTC. Translated: CASSPQVHIQYF.